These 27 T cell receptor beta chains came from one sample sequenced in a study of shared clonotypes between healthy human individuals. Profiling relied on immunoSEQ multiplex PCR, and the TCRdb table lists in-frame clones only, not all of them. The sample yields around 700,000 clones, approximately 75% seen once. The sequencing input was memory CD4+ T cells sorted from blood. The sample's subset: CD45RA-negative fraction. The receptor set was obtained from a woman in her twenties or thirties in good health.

CDR3 sequence reads: CASSAGGFGETQYF. The CDR3 region has the DNA TGTGCCAGCAGCGCAGGGGGCTTCGGGGAGACCCAGTACTTC. The V gene is TRBV11-3, the J gene TRBJ2-5, with 8 bases aligning to TRBD1. V lost 5 bases and J lost 5; bases outside the gene matches: 7. The CDR3 runs 14 residues. Germline-derived CDR1 and CDR2 are SGHNT and YENEEA.

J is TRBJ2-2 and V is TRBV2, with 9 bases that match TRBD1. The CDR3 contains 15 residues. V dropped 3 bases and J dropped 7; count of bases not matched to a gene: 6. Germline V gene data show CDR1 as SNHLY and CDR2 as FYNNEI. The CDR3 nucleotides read TGTGCCAGCAGTGAGGAACAGGGGGCCGTCGGGGAGCTGTTTTTT. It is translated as CASSEEQGAVGELFF. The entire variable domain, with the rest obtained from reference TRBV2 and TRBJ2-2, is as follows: EPEVTQTPSHQVTQMGQEVILRCVPISNHLYFYWYRQILGQKVEFLVSFYNNEISEKSEIFDDQFSVERPDGSNFTLKIRSTKLEDSAMYFCASSEEQGAVGELFFGEGSRLTVL.

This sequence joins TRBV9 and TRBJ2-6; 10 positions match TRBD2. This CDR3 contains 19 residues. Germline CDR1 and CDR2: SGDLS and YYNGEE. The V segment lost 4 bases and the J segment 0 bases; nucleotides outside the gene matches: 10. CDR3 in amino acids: CASSPAPGTSVSGANVLTF. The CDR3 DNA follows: TGTGCCAGCAGCCCGGCTCCCGGGACTAGCGTCTCTGGGGCCAACGTCCTGACTTTC.

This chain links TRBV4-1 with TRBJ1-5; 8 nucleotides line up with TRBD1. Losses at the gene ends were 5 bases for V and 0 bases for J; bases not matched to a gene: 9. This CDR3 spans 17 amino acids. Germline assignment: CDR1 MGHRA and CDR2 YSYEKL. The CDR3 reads CASSWGQARVSNQPQHF. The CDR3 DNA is TGCGCCAGCAGCTGGGGACAGGCTCGCGTTAGCAATCAGCCCCAGCATTTT.

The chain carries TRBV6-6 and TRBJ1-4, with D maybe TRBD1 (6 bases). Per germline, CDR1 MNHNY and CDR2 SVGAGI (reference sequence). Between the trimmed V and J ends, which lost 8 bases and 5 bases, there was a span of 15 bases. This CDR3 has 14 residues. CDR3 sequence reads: CASEGGALNEKLFF. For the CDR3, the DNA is TGTGCCAGCGAGGGGGGGGCATTAAATGAAAAACTGTTTTTT.

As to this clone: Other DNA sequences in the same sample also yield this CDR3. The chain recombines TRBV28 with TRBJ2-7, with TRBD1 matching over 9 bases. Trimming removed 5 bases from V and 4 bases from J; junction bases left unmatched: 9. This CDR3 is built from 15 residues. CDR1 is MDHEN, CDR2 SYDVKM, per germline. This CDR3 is CASSTPGTGLYEQYF. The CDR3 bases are TGTGCCAGCAGTACACCCGGGACAGGGCTTTACGAGCAGTACTTC.

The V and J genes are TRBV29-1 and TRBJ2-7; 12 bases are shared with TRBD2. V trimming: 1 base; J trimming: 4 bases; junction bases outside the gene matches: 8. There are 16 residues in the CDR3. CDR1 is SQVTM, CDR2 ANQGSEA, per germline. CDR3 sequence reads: CSVEVASGRVRYEQYF. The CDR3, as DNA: TGCAGCGTTGAAGTGGCTAGCGGGAGGGTGAGGTACGAGCAGTACTTC.

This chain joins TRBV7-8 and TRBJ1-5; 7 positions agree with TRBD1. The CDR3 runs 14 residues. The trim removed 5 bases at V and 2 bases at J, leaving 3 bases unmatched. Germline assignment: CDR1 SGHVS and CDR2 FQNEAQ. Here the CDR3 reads CASSVDRGNQPQHF. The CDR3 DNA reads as TGTGCCAGCAGCGTTGACAGGGGCAATCAGCCCCAGCATTTT.

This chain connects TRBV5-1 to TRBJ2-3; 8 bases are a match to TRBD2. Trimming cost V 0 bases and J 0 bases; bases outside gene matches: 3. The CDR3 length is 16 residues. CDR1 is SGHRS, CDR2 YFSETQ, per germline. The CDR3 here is CASSLASGLSTDTQYF. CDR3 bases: TGCGCCAGCAGCTTGGCTAGCGGGCTTAGCACAGATACGCAGTATTTT.

CDR3 region: CASSLGGGKFSYEQYF. The CDR3 DNA follows: TGTGCCAGCAGCTTAGGGGGGGGAAAGTTCTCCTACGAGCAGTACTTC. V usage is TRBV7-2 and J usage is TRBJ2-7; TRBD2 matches at 7 bases. Per germline, CDR1 SGHTA and CDR2 FQGNSA. CDR3 length: 16 amino acids. The V gene end was trimmed by 1 base and the J gene end by 0 bases; junction bases not matched to a gene: 6.

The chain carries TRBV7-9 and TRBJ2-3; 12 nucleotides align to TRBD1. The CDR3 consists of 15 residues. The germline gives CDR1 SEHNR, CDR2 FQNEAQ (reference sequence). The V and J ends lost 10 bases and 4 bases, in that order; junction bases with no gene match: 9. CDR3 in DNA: TGTGCCACCCTACCCGGGACAGGGGGCCCAGATACGCAGTATTTT. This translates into CATLPGTGGPDTQYF.

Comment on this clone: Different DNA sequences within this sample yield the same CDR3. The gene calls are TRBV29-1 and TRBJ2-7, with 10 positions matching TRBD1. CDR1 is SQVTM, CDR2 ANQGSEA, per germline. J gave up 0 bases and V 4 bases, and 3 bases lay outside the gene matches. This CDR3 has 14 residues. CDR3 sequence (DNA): TGCAGCGTTGCCCGGGACAGGGGCTCCTACGAGCAGTACTTC. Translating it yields CSVARDRGSYEQYF.

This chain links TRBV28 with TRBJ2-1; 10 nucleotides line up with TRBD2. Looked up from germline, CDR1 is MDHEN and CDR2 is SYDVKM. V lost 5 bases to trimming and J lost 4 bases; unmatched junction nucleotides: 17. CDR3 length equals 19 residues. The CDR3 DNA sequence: TGTGCCAGCAGTGCGTATCAGGGAGCTAGCGGGAGTAGGTACAATGAGCAGTTCTTC. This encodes CASSAYQGASGSRYNEQFF.

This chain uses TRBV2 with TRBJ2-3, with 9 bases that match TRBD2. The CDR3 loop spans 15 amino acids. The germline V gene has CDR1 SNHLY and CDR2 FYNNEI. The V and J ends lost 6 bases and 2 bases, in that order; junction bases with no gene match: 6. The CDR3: CASRGTSMLTDTQYF. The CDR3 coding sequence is TGTGCCAGCAGGGGGACTAGCATGCTCACAGATACGCAGTATTTT.

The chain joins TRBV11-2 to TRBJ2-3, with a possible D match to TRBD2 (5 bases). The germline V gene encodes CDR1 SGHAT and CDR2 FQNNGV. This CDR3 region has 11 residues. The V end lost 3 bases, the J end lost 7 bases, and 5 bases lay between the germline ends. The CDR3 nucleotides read TGTGCCAGCAGCTTCGGGAATACGCAGTATTTT. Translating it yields CASSFGNTQYF.

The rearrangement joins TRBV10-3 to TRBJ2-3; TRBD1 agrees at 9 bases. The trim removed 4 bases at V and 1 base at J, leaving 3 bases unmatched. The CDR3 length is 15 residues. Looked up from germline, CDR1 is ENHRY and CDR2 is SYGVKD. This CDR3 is CAISGRDRGTDTQYF. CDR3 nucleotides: TGTGCCATCAGTGGACGGGACAGGGGCACAGATACGCAGTATTTT.

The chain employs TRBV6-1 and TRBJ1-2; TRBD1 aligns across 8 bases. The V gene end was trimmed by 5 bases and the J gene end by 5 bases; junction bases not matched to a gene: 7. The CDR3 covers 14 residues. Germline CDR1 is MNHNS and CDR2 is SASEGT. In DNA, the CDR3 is TGTGCCAGCAGTCCAAGACAGGGGAGGTATGGCTACACCTTC. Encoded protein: CASSPRQGRYGYTF.

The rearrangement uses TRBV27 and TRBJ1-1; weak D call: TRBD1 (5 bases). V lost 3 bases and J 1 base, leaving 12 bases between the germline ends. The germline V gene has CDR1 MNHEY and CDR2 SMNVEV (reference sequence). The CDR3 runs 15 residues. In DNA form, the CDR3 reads TGTGCCAGCAGTTTGACGGGACTGAAGAACACTGAAGCTTTCTTT. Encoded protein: CASSLTGLKNTEAFF.

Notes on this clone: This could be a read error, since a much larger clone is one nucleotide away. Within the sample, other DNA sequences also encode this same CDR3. The CDR3: CASSLRDTGELFF. In DNA form, the CDR3 reads TGTGCCAGCAGCTTAAGGGACACCGGGGAGCTGTTTTTT. The V and J genes are TRBV7-3 and TRBJ2-2; D is ambiguous. Deletions cut 1 base from V and 3 bases from J, with 3 bases between. The CDR3 totals 13 residues. Germline CDR1 is SGHTA and CDR2 is FQGTGA.

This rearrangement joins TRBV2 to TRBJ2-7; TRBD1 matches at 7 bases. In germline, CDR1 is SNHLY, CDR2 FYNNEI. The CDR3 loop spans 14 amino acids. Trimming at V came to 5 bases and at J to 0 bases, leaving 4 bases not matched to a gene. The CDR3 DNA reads TGTGCCAGCAGTAGACAGGGTTCCTCCTACGAGCAGTACTTC. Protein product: CASSRQGSSYEQYF.

The CDR3, as DNA: TGTGCCAGCATGAAAGACAGGGGTTCAGAGACCCAGTACTTC. Protein product: CASMKDRGSETQYF. The rearrangement joins TRBV6-1 to TRBJ2-5, with 8 bases that match TRBD1. The germline V gene has CDR1 MNHNS and CDR2 SASEGT. V lost 7 bases, J lost 4 bases, and 8 bases stayed unmatched. This CDR3 is built from 14 residues.

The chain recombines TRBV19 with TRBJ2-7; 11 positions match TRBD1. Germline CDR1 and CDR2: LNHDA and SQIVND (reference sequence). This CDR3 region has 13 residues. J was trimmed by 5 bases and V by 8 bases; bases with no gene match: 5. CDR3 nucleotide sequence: TGTGCCAGTGGGGACAGGGGGGATGACGAGCAGTACTTC. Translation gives CASGDRGDDEQYF.

CDR3 bases: TGTGCCAGCAGCCCGGTGGGACTAGCGGGAAAAAATGAGCAGTTCTTC. This translates into CASSPVGLAGKNEQFF. V is TRBV28 and J is TRBJ2-1, with TRBD2 matching over 13 bases. CDR3 length equals 16 residues. Per germline, CDR1 MDHEN and CDR2 SYDVKM. V was pared by 6 bases and J by 7 bases, with 9 bases of the junction left unmatched.

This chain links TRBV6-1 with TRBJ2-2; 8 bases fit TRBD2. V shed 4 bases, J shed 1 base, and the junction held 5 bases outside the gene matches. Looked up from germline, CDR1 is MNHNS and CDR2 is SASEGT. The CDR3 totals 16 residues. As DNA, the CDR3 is TGTGCCAGCAGTGTCAACGCGGGGGGGAACACCGGGGAGCTGTTTTTT. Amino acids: CASSVNAGGNTGELFF.

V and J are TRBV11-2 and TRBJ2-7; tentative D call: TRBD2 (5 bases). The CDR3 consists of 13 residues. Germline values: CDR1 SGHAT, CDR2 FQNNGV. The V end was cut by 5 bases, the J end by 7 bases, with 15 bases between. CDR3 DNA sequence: TGTGCCAGCAGCGCCCGAGGGCCCGGGGAGCAGTACTTC. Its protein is CASSARGPGEQYF.

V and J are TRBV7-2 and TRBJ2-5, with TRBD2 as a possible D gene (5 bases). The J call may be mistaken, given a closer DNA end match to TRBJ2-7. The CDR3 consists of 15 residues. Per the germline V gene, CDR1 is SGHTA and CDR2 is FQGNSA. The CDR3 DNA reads TGTGCCAGCAGCTTATTTCGGACTGACCCCTACGAGCAGTACTTC. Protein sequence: CASSLFRTDPYEQYF.

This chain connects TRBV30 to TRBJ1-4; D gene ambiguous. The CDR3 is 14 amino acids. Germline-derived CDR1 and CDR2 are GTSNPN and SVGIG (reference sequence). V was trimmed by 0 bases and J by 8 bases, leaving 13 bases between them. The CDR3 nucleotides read TGTGCCTGGAGTGTAGGCGGGGATCGGGAAAAACTGTTTTTT. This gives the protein CAWSVGGDREKLFF.